The 25 T cell receptor beta chains given below trace back to one sample, sequenced in a study of T cell changes during pregnancy in multiple sclerosis. Repertoires were generated with immunoSEQ multiplex PCR, while TCRdb's copy carries only in-frame clones and drops some. The sample has 65,000 to 90,000 clones, roughly nine tenths seen once. Sequencing used peripheral blood, obtained in the first trimester of pregnancy. The receptors originated from a female donor with multiple sclerosis, enrolled in a pregnancy study.

The chain combines TRBV18 with TRBJ2-1, with 8 nucleotides matching TRBD1. This CDR3 spans 15 amino acids. CDR1 and CDR2 (germline): KGHSH, LQKENI. V was pared by 2 bases and J by 3 bases, with 3 bases of the junction left unmatched. The DNA for the CDR3 is TGTGCCAGCTCACCAGACAGGGGCAGCTACAATGAGCAGTTCTTC. Translation: CASSPDRGSYNEQFF. Full variable domain (outside the CDR3, taken from reference TRBV18 and TRBJ2-1): NAGVMQNPRHLVRRRGQEARLRCSPMKGHSHVYWYRQLPEEGLKFMVYLQKENIIDESGMPKERFSAEFPKEGPSILRIQQVVRGDSAAYFCASSPDRGSYNEQFFGPGTRLTVL.

V gene TRBV9 combines with J gene TRBJ1-4; the match to TRBD1 covers 7 bases. The germline gives CDR1 SGDLS, CDR2 YYNGEE. This CDR3 is 15 amino acids long. The V segment lost 1 base and the J segment 5 bases; nucleotides outside the gene matches: 5. CDR3 in DNA: TGTGCCAGCAGCGTATTCGGGACAGAGAATGAAAAACTGTTTTTT. It specifies CASSVFGTENEKLFF.

This clone was counted once. V usage is TRBV2 and J usage is TRBJ2-1; 10 nucleotides match TRBD2. The CDR3 length is 16 residues. Germline V gene sequence: CDR1 SNHLY, CDR2 FYNNEI. V was pared by 0 bases and J by 4 bases, with 3 bases of the junction left unmatched. The CDR3 spells CASSEAGLATYNEQFF. CDR3 nucleotides: TGTGCCAGCAGTGAAGCGGGACTAGCGACTTACAATGAGCAGTTCTTC. Looking up the rest from reference TRBV2 and TRBJ2-1 gives the full variable domain: EPEVTQTPSHQVTQMGQEVILRCVPISNHLYFYWYRQILGQKVEFLVSFYNNEISEKSEIFDDQFSVERPDGSNFTLKIRSTKLEDSAMYFCASSEAGLATYNEQFFGPGTRLTVL.

The rearrangement uses TRBV6-5 and TRBJ2-7, with 8 bases that match TRBD2. The J segment lost 3 bases and the V segment lost 4 bases, leaving 2 bases of the junction unmatched. This CDR3 has 13 amino acids. From germline, CDR1 is MNHEY and CDR2 SVGAGI. The CDR3 bases are TGTGCCAGCAGTTCACTAGCGGTCTACGAGCAGTACTTC. Protein sequence: CASSSLAVYEQYF.

This clone was picked up one time. The genes are TRBV5-1 and TRBJ1-1; 9 nucleotides align to TRBD1. Trimming at V came to 4 bases and at J to 1 base, leaving 8 bases not matched to a gene. CDR1 is SGHRS and CDR2 is YFSETQ in the germline V gene. The CDR3 has 16 amino acids. The CDR3 loop reads CASSKTGGLANTEAFF. The CDR3 nucleotides are TGCGCCAGCAGCAAAACAGGGGGCCTGGCGAACACTGAAGCTTTCTTT.

The chain uses TRBV5-1 and TRBJ2-1, with a tentative D call TRBD1 (6 bases). Trimming took 2 bases from V and 7 from J, leaving 7 bases between them. The germline V gene has CDR1 SGHRS and CDR2 YFSETQ. This CDR3 contains 12 residues. CDR3 region: CASSFRGNEQFF. The CDR3, as DNA: TGCGCCAGCAGCTTCAGGGGAAATGAGCAGTTCTTC. Combining the CDR3 with reference TRBV5-1 and TRBJ2-1 gives the whole variable domain KAGVTQTPRYLIKTRGQQVTLSCSPISGHRSVSWYQQTPGQGLQFLFEYFSETQRNKGNFPGRFSGRQFSNSRSEMNVSTLELGDSALYLCASSFRGNEQFFGPGTRLTVL.

With respect to this clone: Germline is not matched at one junction end, which may reflect a read error. The V gene is TRBV7-7, the J gene TRBJ2-2; D gene ambiguous. Germline lookup yields CDR1 SSHAT and CDR2 FNYEAQ (reference sequence). The CDR3 is 15 residues long. This CDR3 reads CASSLDPMNTGELFF. In DNA, the CDR3 is TGTGCTAGCAGCTTAGATCCTATGAACACCGGGGAGCTGTTTTTT.

V and J are TRBV6-6 and TRBJ2-3; the D is unclear. Looked up from germline, CDR1 is MNHNY and CDR2 is SVGAGI (reference sequence). V was trimmed by 7 bases and J by 6 bases, leaving 17 bases between them. CDR3 size: 14 residues. The chain's CDR3 is CASKSAVPRDTQYF. Here the CDR3 DNA reads TGTGCCAGCAAAAGCGCGGTTCCCCGGGATACGCAGTATTTT.

This clone was seen only once. The V call is TRBV27, the J call TRBJ1-1; tentatively, D is TRBD1 (5 bases). Trimming took 5 bases from V and 4 from J, leaving 11 bases between them. The CDR3 covers 13 residues. Germline assignment: CDR1 MNHEY and CDR2 SMNVEV (reference sequence). The CDR3 loop reads CASSGGVGTEAFF. CDR3 bases: TGTGCCAGCAGTGGAGGGGTGGGCACTGAAGCTTTCTTT.

V and J are TRBV30 and TRBJ2-2, with TRBD2 matching 12 bases. With V trimmed by 3 bases and J by 0 bases, 2 bases remained unmatched. Germline V lookup: CDR1 GTSNPN, CDR2 SVGIG (reference sequence). This CDR3 contains 16 residues. The CDR3 nucleotides are TGTGCCTGGAGGACTAGCGGGAGAGCGAACACCGGGGAGCTGTTTTTT. It encodes CAWRTSGRANTGELFF.

The chain links TRBV7-8 to TRBJ2-3, with TRBD2 identical over 13 bases. The V gene end was trimmed by 4 bases and the J gene end by 6 bases; junction bases not matched to a gene: 4. This CDR3 spans 15 amino acids. Germline lookup yields CDR1 SGHVS and CDR2 FQNEAQ. CDR3 amino acids: CASSSTSGRRDTQYF. The CDR3 DNA reads TGTGCCAGCAGCTCGACTAGCGGGAGGAGGGATACGCAGTATTTT.

The chain recombines TRBV7-3 with TRBJ2-1, with 10 positions matching TRBD2. Unmatched junction bases numbered 4, after V lost 6 bases and J lost 2 bases. Germline V gene lookup returns CDR1 SGHTA and CDR2 FQGTGA. CDR3 length equals 15 residues. CDR3 region: CASSWLAGAYNEQFF. The CDR3, as DNA: TGTGCCAGCAGTTGGCTAGCGGGGGCCTACAATGAGCAGTTCTTC.

In this sample, this clone turned up once. The V and J genes are TRBV6-6 and TRBJ2-7; tentative D call: TRBD2 (5 bases). Germline assignment: CDR1 MNHNY and CDR2 SVGAGI (reference sequence). V was shortened by 2 bases and J by 0 bases, with 8 bases between the two germline ends. The CDR3 totals 14 residues. As DNA, the CDR3 is TGTGCCAGCAGTTACGGACTCCGCTCCTACGAGCAGTACTTC. This codes for CASSYGLRSYEQYF.

The table lists this clone with a count of one. The chain is built from TRBV5-1 and TRBJ2-3, with 14 nucleotides matching TRBD2. Germline trimming cut 4 bases from V and 4 bases from J; bases unmatched to any gene: 11. The germline CDR1 and CDR2 sequences are SGHRS and YFSETQ. This CDR3 is 18 amino acids long. This CDR3 is CASSPKGLAGGTPDTQYF. The CDR3 nucleotides are TGCGCCAGCAGCCCGAAAGGACTAGCGGGAGGAACGCCAGATACGCAGTATTTT.

The chain couples TRBV6-1 to TRBJ2-7, with TRBD2 matching over 9 bases. The CDR3 is 16 residues long. The V and J ends lost 2 bases and 0 bases, in that order; junction bases with no gene match: 5. The germline gives CDR1 MNHNS, CDR2 SASEGT. The CDR3 bases are TGTGCCAGCAGTGAAAGGAGCGGGAGGAGCTCCTACGAGCAGTACTTC. It yields the protein CASSERSGRSSYEQYF.

CDR3: CASSQAGGAVYEQYF. In nucleotides, the CDR3 is TGCGCCAGCAGCCAGGCAGGGGGCGCGGTCTACGAGCAGTACTTC. The chain is built from TRBV4-3 and TRBJ2-5; TRBD1 matches 8 bases. The end of the DNA aligns better with TRBJ2-7, so the J call may be wrong. This CDR3 has 15 amino acids. Germline CDR1 LGHNA, CDR2 YSLEER.

This clone was detected only once. The J gene is TRBJ1-2, the V gene TRBV5-1, with unresolved D. CDR3 length: 13 residues. Germline V gene data show CDR1 as SGHRS and CDR2 as YFSETQ. V was cut by 5 bases and J by 5 bases, with 13 bases left in between. The CDR3 sequence: CASSLTRSYGYTF. CDR3 bases: TGCGCCAGCAGTCTTACCCGGAGTTATGGCTACACCTTC.

The chain carries TRBV6-5 and TRBJ1-1; 7 nucleotides align to TRBD1. CDR3 size: 15 residues. Germline V gene sequence: CDR1 MNHEY, CDR2 SVGAGI. J gave up 0 bases and V 5 bases, and 6 bases lay outside the gene matches. CDR3 amino acids: CASSRTGGMNTEAFF. The CDR3 nucleotides are TGTGCCAGCAGTAGGACAGGTGGCATGAACACTGAAGCTTTCTTT.

This clone showed up just once. The genes are TRBV6-1 and TRBJ1-2; no clear D gene. With 0 bases removed from V and 0 bases from J, the gap between germline ends came to 8 bases. There are 15 residues in the CDR3. Per the germline V gene, CDR1 is MNHNS and CDR2 is SASEGT. The CDR3 nucleotides are TGTGCCAGCAGTGAAGCGCGATTAGCTAACTATGGCTACACCTTC. This translates into CASSEARLANYGYTF.

The rearrangement uses TRBV9 and TRBJ2-1, with 7 bases that match TRBD2. The CDR3 spans 13 residues. Germline V gene data show CDR1 as SGDLS and CDR2 as YYNGEE. J was trimmed by 10 bases and V by 5 bases; bases with no gene match: 9. CDR3 residues: CASSWRGNREQFF. The DNA for the CDR3 is TGTGCCAGCAGTTGGCGGGGGAACCGAGAGCAGTTCTTC.

This chain joins TRBV6-1 and TRBJ2-7, with 9 bases that match TRBD2. The junction had 11 bases not matched to a gene; V was cut back by 7 bases and J by 4 bases. The CDR3 totals 15 residues. From germline, CDR1 is MNHNS and CDR2 SASEGT. The CDR3 sequence: CASNRMPGLAYEQYF. CDR3 nucleotides: TGTGCCAGCAACAGAATGCCGGGACTAGCTTACGAGCAGTACTTC.

This clone has only a few counts. This chain links TRBV6-5 with TRBJ1-2, with 8 bases fitting TRBD1. J was trimmed by 4 bases and V by 6 bases; bases with no gene match: 7. This CDR3 region has 14 residues. The V gene's germline CDR1 is MNHEY and CDR2 SVGAGI. In DNA form, the CDR3 reads TGTGCCAGCAGCTCTATGGGACAGGTCTATGGCTACACCTTC. It translates to CASSSMGQVYGYTF.

The chain has TRBV9 and TRBJ1-1; TRBD1 might be the D (6 bases). CDR3 size: 16 residues. V lost 0 bases and J lost 0, with 12 bases in between. From germline, CDR1 is SGDLS and CDR2 YYNGEE. The DNA of the CDR3 is TGTGCCAGCAGCGTAGCTGACAGGTTGATGAACACTGAAGCTTTCTTT. Residues: CASSVADRLMNTEAFF.

This clone has more than one count but fewer than ten. The CDR3 DNA reads as TGTGCCAGCAGCTATCTCGCGAACACCGGGGAGCTGTTTTTT. It codes for CASSYLANTGELFF. The chain employs TRBV7-3 and TRBJ2-2; D uncertain. The V and J ends lost 4 bases and 0 bases respectively, with 6 bases between them. CDR1 and CDR2 (germline): SGHTA, FQGTGA. The CDR3 extends over 14 amino acids.

The chain combines TRBV6-1 with TRBJ2-7; 8 bases map to TRBD1. CDR3 length equals 13 residues. The J segment lost 3 bases and the V segment lost 6 bases, leaving 4 bases of the junction unmatched. Germline lookup yields CDR1 MNHNS and CDR2 SASEGT. CDR3 amino acids: CASRRTGIYEQYF. The CDR3 DNA reads TGTGCCAGCAGAAGGACAGGGATCTACGAGCAGTACTTC.